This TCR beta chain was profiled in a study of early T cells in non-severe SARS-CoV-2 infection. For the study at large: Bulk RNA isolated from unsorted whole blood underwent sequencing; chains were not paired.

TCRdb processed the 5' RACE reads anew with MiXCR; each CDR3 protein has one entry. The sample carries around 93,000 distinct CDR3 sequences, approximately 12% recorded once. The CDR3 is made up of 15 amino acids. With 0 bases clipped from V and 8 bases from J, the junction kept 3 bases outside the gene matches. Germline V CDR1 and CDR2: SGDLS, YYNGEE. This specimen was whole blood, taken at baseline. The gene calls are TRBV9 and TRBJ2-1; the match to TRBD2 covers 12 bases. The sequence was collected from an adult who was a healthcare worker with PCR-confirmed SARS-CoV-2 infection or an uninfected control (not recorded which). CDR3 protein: CASSVVASGGDEQFF. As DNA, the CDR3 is TGTGCCAGCAGCGTAGTGGCTAGCGGGGGGGATGAGCAGTTCTTC.